A selection of T cell receptor beta chains follows, all from one sample in a study of blood T cell repertoires in COVID-19. TCRdb keeps only in-frame clones here, not all; method: immunoSEQ multiplex PCR. This table holds 95,000 to 120,000 clones, roughly 80% found once. The sample consisted of peripheral blood. All receptors come from a woman aged 40 to 50 with acute or convalescent COVID-19. The CDR3 runs from the conserved cysteine through the conserved F or W. The D gene is left open where the match is weak. Clone sizes are given selectively: once, few, many, or a class where the clone is expanded.

V gene	CDR3 length	J gene	clone size	D gene	CDR3 protein	CDR3 DNA
TRBV7-2	15	TRBJ1-1	NA	NA	CASSPPRGGITEAFF	TGTGCCAGCAGCCCCCCTAGAGGAGGGATCACTGAAGCTTTCTTT
TRBV7-2	16	TRBJ1-3	few	NA	CASSIEHGLGRNTIYF	TGTGCCAGCAGCATCGAACACGGACTCGGGAGAAACACCATATATTTT
TRBV19	13	TRBJ1-2	NA	TRBD1	CASSIGDRSGYTF	TGTGCCAGTAGTATTGGGGACAGGTCCGGCTACACCTTC
TRBV5-1	12	TRBJ2-3	NA	NA	CASSRGTDTQYF	TGCGCCAGCAGCCGCGGCACAGATACGCAGTATTTT
TRBV7-2	16	TRBJ2-5	once	TRBD2	CASSLNNRLAGGTQYF	TGTGCCAGCAGCTTAAATAATCGACTAGCGGGGGGGACCCAGTACTTC
TRBV18	13	TRBJ2-3	NA	NA	CASSPQPTDTQYF	TGTGCCAGCTCACCACAGCCCACAGATACGCAGTATTTT
TRBV15	13	TRBJ1-1	NA	NA	CATSGRGDTEAFF	TGTGCCACCTCGGGGAGGGGGGACACTGAAGCTTTCTTT
TRBV24-1	14	TRBJ1-5	NA	NA	CATSTSRSNQPQHF	TGTGCCACCAGTACCTCGCGGAGCAATCAGCCCCAGCATTTT
TRBV7-9	12	TRBJ2-3	NA	NA	CAGRTGPGTQYF	TGTGCCGGAAGAACAGGTCCGGGTACGCAGTATTTT
TRBV29-1	14	TRBJ2-4	NA	TRBD2	CSVEGGGIKNIQYF	TGCAGCGTTGAAGGCGGGGGTATTAAAAACATTCAGTACTTC
TRBV5-1	13	TRBJ1-4	NA	TRBD1	CASRRDRGEKLFF	TGCGCCAGCAGACGGGACAGGGGTGAAAAACTGTTTTTT
TRBV11-2	14	TRBJ1-2	NA	TRBD1	CASSRFRGPWGYTF	TGTGCCAGCAGTCGATTCAGGGGGCCGTGGGGCTACACCTTC
TRBV19	14	TRBJ2-5	NA	TRBD1	CASSTRTGEETQYF	TGTGCCAGTAGTACTCGGACAGGGGAAGAGACCCAGTACTTC
TRBV19	16	TRBJ1-4	once	NA	CASSTPRENRNEKLFF	TGTGCCAGTAGTACCCCCAGGGAAAATCGGAATGAAAAACTGTTTTTT
TRBV19	13	TRBJ1-1	NA	NA	CASSRGGNTEAFF	TGTGCCAGTAGTCGGGGAGGAAACACTGAAGCTTTCTTT
TRBV2	16	TRBJ2-1	NA	TRBD2	CASSLRTSGGYNEQFF	TGTGCCAGCAGTCTCCGGACTAGCGGGGGATACAATGAGCAGTTCTTC
TRBV25-1	11	TRBJ1-1	NA	NA	CASSEGPYAFF	TGTGCCAGCAGTGAAGGGCCGTATGCTTTCTTT
TRBV11-2	12	TRBJ2-7	NA	NA	CASSYTGHEQYF	TGTGCCAGCAGCTATACAGGACACGAGCAGTACTTC
TRBV5-4	14	TRBJ1-2	NA	NA	CASSPQQGLDGYTF	TGTGCCAGCAGCCCCCAACAGGGCTTAGATGGCTACACCTTC
TRBV6-1	15	TRBJ2-7	NA	TRBD1	CASSELGQATYEQYF	TGTGCCAGCAGTGAACTGGGACAGGCAACGTACGAGCAGTACTTC
TRBV14	14	TRBJ1-2	NA	NA	CASSPPGALHGYTF	TGTGCCAGCAGCCCCCCAGGGGCTCTACATGGCTACACCTTC
TRBV6-6	12	TRBJ1-2	NA	NA	CASSLAGNGYTF	TGTGCCAGCAGTTTAGCAGGGAATGGCTACACCTTC
TRBV5-6	11	TRBJ2-3	once	NA	CASSSRDTQYF	TGTGCCAGCAGCTCGCGGGATACGCAGTATTTT
TRBV30	17	TRBJ1-3	NA	NA	CAWSVPGGPISGNTIYF	TGTGCCTGGAGTGTACCCGGGGGGCCGATCTCTGGAAACACCATATATTTT
TRBV18	14	TRBJ1-2	NA	NA	CASSPRDSNYGYTF	TGTGCCAGCTCACCCCGAGACAGTAACTATGGCTACACCTTC
TRBV19	14	TRBJ1-3	NA	TRBD1	CASSPGQGGNTIYF	TGTGCCAGTAGTCCTGGACAGGGTGGAAACACCATATATTTT
TRBV25-1	15	TRBJ1-1	once	NA	CASSDQPGRRAEAFF	TGTGCCAGCAGTGACCAACCGGGAAGGAGAGCTGAAGCTTTCTTT
TRBV5-1	14	TRBJ1-1	once	NA	CASSFRTDNTEAFF	TGCGCCAGCAGCTTCAGGACAGATAACACTGAAGCTTTCTTT
TRBV6-5	13	TRBJ2-1	few	NA	CATQDLQGEGQFF	TGTGCCACACAGGACTTACAGGGAGAGGGGCAGTTCTTC
TRBV7-2	16	TRBJ2-2	few	TRBD2	CASSSGAGFYTGELFF	TGTGCCAGCAGCTCCGGAGCGGGGTTTTACACCGGGGAGCTGTTTTTT
TRBV27	15	TRBJ1-2	NA	TRBD1	CASSWAGTGTYGYTF	TGTGCCAGCAGTTGGGCCGGGACAGGGACCTATGGCTACACCTTC
TRBV10-3	17	TRBJ1-6	NA	NA	CAISESLPGWLDSPLHF	TGTGCCATCAGTGAAAGTCTCCCAGGCTGGTTGGATTCACCCCTCCACTTT
TRBV12-3/TRBV12-4	12	TRBJ2-5	NA	NA	CASSPKRETQYF	TGTGCCAGCAGTCCAAAACGGGAGACCCAGTACTTC
TRBV28	14	TRBJ1-2	NA	NA	CASSFNGRKYGYTF	TGTGCCAGCAGTTTTAACGGGAGAAAATATGGCTACACCTTC
TRBV5-8	14	TRBJ1-1	NA	TRBD1	CASNRGQGKAEAFF	TGTGCCAGCAATCGAGGACAGGGAAAGGCTGAAGCTTTCTTT
TRBV30	15	TRBJ1-4	NA	NA	CAGCRQITQGEKLFF	TGTGCCGGCTGTAGACAGATCACCCAAGGGGAAAAACTGTTTTTT
TRBV30	13	TRBJ1-5	once	NA	CAWGAGFNQPQHF	TGTGCCTGGGGGGCAGGTTTCAATCAGCCCCAGCATTTT
TRBV7-7	13	TRBJ2-3	NA	NA	CASSAPGVDTQYF	TGTGCCAGCAGCGCGCCGGGGGTCGATACGCAGTATTTT
TRBV5-1	14	TRBJ1-3	NA	NA	CASSLGVSGNTIYF	TGCGCCAGCAGCTTGGGAGTCTCTGGAAACACCATATATTTT
TRBV27	23	TRBJ2-7	NA	NA	CASNVFPYERAVQTFTIPYEQYF	TGTGCCAGCAACGTCTTCCCGTACGAGAGGGCAGTTCAGACCTTCACGATCCCCTACGAGCAGTACTTC
TRBV30	11	TRBJ2-3	few	NA	CAWSELGYQYF	TGTGCCTGGAGTGAGCTAGGTTATCAGTATTTT
TRBV15	12	TRBJ2-2	NA	NA	CATETNTGELFF	TGTGCCACCGAGACGAACACCGGGGAGCTGTTTTTT
TRBV5-1	14	TRBJ1-2	NA	TRBD1	CASSLAGQGGGYTF	TGCGCCAGCAGCTTGGCCGGTCAGGGGGGTGGCTACACCTTC
TRBV14	16	TRBJ1-2	NA	TRBD1	CASSLIPGQGFDGYTF	TGTGCCAGCAGCCTCATTCCGGGACAGGGGTTTGATGGCTACACCTTC
TRBV6-5	14	TRBJ1-5	NA	TRBD1	CASSLDRGNQPQHF	TGTGCCAGCAGCCTAGACAGGGGCAATCAGCCCCAGCATTTT
TRBV19	12	TRBJ2-1	NA	TRBD1	CASRDRLNEQFF	TGTGCCAGCAGGGACAGGTTAAATGAGCAGTTCTTC
TRBV4-1	15	TRBJ1-2	NA	TRBD1	CASSQAPGTGGVYTF	TGCGCCAGCAGCCAAGCCCCGGGGACAGGGGGAGTCTACACCTTC
TRBV6-4	17	TRBJ2-1	NA	NA	CASSDRGGRRSYNEQFF	TGTGCCAGCAGTGACCGCGGGGGCCGTCGCTCCTACAATGAGCAGTTCTTC
TRBV29-1	11	TRBJ1-1	few	NA	CSVDPQGEAFF	TGCAGCGTTGATCCGCAGGGAGAAGCTTTCTTT
TRBV7-9	12	TRBJ1-1	NA	NA	CASSSGAGEAFF	TGTGCCAGCAGCTCAGGGGCGGGTGAAGCTTTCTTT
TRBV29-1	14	TRBJ1-2	NA	NA	CSTDSPSLLYGYTF	TGCAGCACAGACAGTCCCTCCCTTCTCTATGGCTACACCTTC
TRBV3-1/TRBV3-2	15	TRBJ1-1	NA	NA	CASALAGGARTEAFF	TGTGCCAGCGCCTTAGCGGGGGGCGCTCGGACTGAAGCTTTCTTT
TRBV5-8	15	TRBJ1-2	NA	TRBD1	CASSLGQGATYGYTF	TGTGCCAGCAGCTTGGGGCAGGGGGCTACCTATGGCTACACCTTC
TRBV11-2	15	TRBJ1-1	NA	NA	CASSLEGKGWTEAFF	TGTGCCAGCAGCTTAGAGGGTAAGGGGTGGACTGAAGCTTTCTTT
TRBV6-5	12	TRBJ2-3	NA	NA	CASSQGGYTQYF	TGTGCCAGCAGCCAGGGCGGTTATACGCAGTATTTT
TRBV2	12	TRBJ2-5	NA	TRBD1	CASSDRGETQYF	TGTGCCAGCAGTGACAGGGGGGAGACCCAGTACTTC
TRBV28	16	TRBJ2-3	NA	NA	CASSFPGGRATDTQYF	TGTGCCAGCAGTTTTCCGGGCGGCAGGGCAACAGATACGCAGTATTTT
TRBV24-1	20	TRBJ2-2	few	TRBD1	CATSAYPGQGAPGYPGELFF	TGTGCCACCAGTGCCTACCCGGGACAGGGGGCGCCTGGCTATCCAGGGGAGCTGTTTTTT
TRBV14	17	TRBJ1-1	NA	NA	CASSQQRYRDTHTEAFF	TGTGCCAGCAGCCAACAACGTTACCGGGACACTCACACTGAAGCTTTCTTT
TRBV12-3/TRBV12-4	13	TRBJ1-2	NA	NA	CASTKGGNYGYTF	TGTGCCAGCACGAAGGGAGGTAACTATGGCTACACCTTC